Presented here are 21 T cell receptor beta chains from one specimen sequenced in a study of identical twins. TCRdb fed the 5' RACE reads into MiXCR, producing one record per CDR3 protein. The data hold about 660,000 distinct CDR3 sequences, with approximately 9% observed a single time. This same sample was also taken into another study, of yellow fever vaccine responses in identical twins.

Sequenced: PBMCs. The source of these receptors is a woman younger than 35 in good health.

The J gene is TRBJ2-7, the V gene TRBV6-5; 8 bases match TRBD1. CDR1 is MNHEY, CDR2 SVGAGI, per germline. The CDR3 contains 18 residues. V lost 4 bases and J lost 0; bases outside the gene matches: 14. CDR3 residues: CASSSNGQGPTFSYEQYF. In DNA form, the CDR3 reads TGTGCCAGCAGTTCCAATGGACAGGGTCCTACTTTCTCCTACGAGCAGTACTTC.

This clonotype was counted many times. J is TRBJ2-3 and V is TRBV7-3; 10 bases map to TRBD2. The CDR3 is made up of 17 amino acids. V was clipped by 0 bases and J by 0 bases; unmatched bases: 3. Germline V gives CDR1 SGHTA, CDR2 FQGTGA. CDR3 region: CASSLTTSGSSTDTQYF. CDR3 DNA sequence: TGTGCCAGCAGCTTAACGACTAGCGGGTCCAGCACAGATACGCAGTATTTT. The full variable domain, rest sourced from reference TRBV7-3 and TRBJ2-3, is GAGVSQTPSNKVTEKGKYVELRCDPISGHTALYWYRQSLGQGPEFLIYFQGTGAADDSGLPNDRFFAVRPEGSVSTLKIQRTERGDSAVYLCASSLTTSGSSTDTQYFGPGTRLTVL.

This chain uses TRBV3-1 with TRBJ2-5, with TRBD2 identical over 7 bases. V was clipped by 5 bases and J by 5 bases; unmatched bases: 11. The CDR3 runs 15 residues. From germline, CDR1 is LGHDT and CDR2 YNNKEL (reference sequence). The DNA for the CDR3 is TGTGCCAGCAGCGCCCGGACTAGATTTTGGGAGACCCAGTACTTC. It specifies CASSARTRFWETQYF.

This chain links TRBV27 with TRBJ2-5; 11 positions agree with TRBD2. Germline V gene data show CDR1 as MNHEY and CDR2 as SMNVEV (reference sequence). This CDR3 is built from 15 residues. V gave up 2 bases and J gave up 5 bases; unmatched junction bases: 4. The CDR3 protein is CASSLLAGGLETQYF. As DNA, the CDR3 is TGTGCCAGCAGTTTACTAGCGGGGGGCCTCGAGACCCAGTACTTC.

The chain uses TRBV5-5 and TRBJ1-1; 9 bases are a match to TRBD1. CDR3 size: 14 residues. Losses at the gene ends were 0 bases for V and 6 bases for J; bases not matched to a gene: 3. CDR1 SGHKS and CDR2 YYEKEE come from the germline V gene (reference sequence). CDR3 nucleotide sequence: TGTGCCAGCAGCTTGGCGACAGGGGGTGCTGAAGCTTTCTTT. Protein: CASSLATGGAEAFF.

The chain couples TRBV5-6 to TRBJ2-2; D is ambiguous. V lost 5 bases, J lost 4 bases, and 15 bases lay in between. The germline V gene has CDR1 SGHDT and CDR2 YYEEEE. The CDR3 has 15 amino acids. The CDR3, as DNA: TGTGCCAGCAGGGGAAGAGCAAGAGGCACCGGGGAGCTGTTTTTT. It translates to CASRGRARGTGELFF.

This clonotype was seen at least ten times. The CDR3, as DNA: TGTGCCATCAGTGAGTCGACGACAGGGGACCCCCATCAGCCCCAGCATTTT. As protein: CAISESTTGDPHQPQHF. The chain combines TRBV10-3 with TRBJ1-5; 8 nucleotides align to TRBD1. J was trimmed by 5 bases and V by 0 bases; bases with no gene match: 9. CDR3 size: 17 residues. Germline values: CDR1 ENHRY, CDR2 SYGVKD.

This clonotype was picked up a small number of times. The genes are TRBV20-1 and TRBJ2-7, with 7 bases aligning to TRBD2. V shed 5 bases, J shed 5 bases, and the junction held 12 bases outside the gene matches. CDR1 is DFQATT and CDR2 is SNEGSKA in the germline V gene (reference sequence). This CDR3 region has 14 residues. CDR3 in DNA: TGCAGTGCTCGCTCCGGGACTACTTTCGACGAGCAGTACTTC. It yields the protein CSARSGTTFDEQYF.

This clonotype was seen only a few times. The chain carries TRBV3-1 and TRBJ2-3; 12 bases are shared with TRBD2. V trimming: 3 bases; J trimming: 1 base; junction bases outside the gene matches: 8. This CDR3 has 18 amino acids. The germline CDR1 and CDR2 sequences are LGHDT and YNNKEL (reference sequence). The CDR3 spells CASSHDQGLAGGTDTQYF. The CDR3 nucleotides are TGTGCCAGCAGCCACGACCAGGGACTAGCGGGCGGCACAGATACGCAGTATTTT.

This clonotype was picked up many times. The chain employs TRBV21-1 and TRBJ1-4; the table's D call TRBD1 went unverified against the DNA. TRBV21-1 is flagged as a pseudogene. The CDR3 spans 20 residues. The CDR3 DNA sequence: TGTGCCAGCAGCAAGTTTGAGGCTGGGGGACTAACAGGGGAGCGGGAAAAACTGTTTTTT. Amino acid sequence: CASSKFEAGGLTGEREKLFF.

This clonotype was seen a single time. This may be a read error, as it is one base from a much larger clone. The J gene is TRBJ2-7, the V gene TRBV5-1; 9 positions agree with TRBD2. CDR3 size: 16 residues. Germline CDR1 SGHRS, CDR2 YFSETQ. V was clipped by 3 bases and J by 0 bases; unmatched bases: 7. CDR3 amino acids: CASSSQTSGCSYEQYF. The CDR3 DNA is TGCGCCAGCAGCTCCCAAACTAGCGGGTGCTCCTACGAGCAGTACTTC.

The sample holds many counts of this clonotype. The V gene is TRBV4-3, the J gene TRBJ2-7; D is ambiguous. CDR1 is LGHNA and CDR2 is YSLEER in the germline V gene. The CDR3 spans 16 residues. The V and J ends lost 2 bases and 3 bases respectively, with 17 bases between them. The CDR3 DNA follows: TGCGCCAGCAGCCAATCTCTGAACGTCTTTGGCTACGAGCAGTACTTC. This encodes CASSQSLNVFGYEQYF.

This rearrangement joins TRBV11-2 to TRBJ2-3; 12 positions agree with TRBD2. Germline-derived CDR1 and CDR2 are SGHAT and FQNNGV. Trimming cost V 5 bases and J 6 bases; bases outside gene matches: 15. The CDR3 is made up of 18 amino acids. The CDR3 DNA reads TGTGCCAGCAGCCATCTTCGCCTAGCGGGAGGGCCCCCCGATACGCAGTATTTT. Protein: CASSHLRLAGGPPDTQYF.

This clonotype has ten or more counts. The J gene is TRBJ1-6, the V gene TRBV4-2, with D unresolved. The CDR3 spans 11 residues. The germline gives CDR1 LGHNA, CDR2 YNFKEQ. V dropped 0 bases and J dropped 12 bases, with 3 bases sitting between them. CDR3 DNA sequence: TGTGCCAGCAGCCAAGACGGACCCCTCCACTTT. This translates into CASSQDGPLHF.

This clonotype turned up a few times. The chain's CDR3 is CASSPRGASGGYEQYF. The DNA of the CDR3 is TGTGCCAGCAGTCCTCGAGGTGCTAGCGGGGGGTACGAGCAGTACTTC. V usage is TRBV27 and J usage is TRBJ2-7; 11 nucleotides line up with TRBD2. Germline V gene data show CDR1 as MNHEY and CDR2 as SMNVEV (reference sequence). The junction had 10 bases not matched to a gene; V was cut back by 5 bases and J by 4 bases. The CDR3 is made up of 16 amino acids.

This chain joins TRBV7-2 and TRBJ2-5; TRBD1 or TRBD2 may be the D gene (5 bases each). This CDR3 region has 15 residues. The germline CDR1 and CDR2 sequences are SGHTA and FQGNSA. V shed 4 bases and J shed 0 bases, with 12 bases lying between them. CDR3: CASSWDGRNQETQYF. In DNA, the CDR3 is TGTGCCAGCAGCTGGGACGGGCGGAACCAAGAGACCCAGTACTTC.

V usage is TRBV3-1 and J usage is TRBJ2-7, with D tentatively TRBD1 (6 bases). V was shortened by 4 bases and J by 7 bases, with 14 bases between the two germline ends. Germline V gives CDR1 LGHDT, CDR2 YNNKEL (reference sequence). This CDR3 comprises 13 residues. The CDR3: CASSLEGTLEQYF. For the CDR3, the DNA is TGTGCCAGCAGCCTCGAGGGGACACTGGAGCAGTACTTC.

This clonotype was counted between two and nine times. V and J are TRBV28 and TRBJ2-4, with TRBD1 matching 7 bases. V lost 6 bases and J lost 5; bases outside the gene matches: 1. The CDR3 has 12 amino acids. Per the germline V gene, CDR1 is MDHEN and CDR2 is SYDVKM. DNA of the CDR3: TGTGCCAGCAGGGGGACAGAAAACATTCAGTACTTC. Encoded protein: CASRGTENIQYF.

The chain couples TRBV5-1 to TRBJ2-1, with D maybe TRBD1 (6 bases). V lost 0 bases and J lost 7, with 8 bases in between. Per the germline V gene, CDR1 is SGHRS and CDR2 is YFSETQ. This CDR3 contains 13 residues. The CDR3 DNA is TGCGCCAGCAGCTTGGAAGGGACAAATGAGCAGTTCTTC. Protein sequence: CASSLEGTNEQFF.

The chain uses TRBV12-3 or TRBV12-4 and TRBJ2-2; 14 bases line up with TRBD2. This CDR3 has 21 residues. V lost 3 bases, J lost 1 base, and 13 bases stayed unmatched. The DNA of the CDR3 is TGTGCCAGCAGTTTCCTAACAAACCAGGGACTAGCGGGGGAGAACACCGGGGAGCTGTTTTTT. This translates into CASSFLTNQGLAGENTGELFF.

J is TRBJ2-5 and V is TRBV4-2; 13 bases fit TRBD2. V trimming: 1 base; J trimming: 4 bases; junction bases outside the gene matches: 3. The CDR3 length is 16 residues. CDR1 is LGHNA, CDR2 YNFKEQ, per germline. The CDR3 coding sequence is TGTGCCAGCAGCCAAGGGAGACTAGCGGGAGGAGAGACCCAGTACTTC. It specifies CASSQGRLAGGETQYF.